A single sample gave rise to the 20 T cell receptor beta chains below, sequenced in a study of CD8 T cells in ankylosing spondylitis. TCRdb re-called the 5' RACE reads through MiXCR, storing one row per CDR3 protein. The sample has over 200,000 distinct CDR3 sequences, roughly a tenth seen once. Sequenced: blood, either unsorted or a sorted T cell fraction (not recorded which). The receptors shown here come from a male donor with ankylosing spondylitis or in good health (not recorded which).

This clonotype was detected only a few times. The rearrangement uses TRBV7-9 and TRBJ2-7; D perhaps matches TRBD1 (6 bases). Trimming removed 4 bases at V and 4 bases at J, with 11 bases between. Germline CDR1 and CDR2: SEHNR and FQNEAQ (reference sequence). The CDR3 covers 13 residues. This chain's CDR3 is CASSWGQFYEQYF. The CDR3 DNA is TGTGCCAGCAGCTGGGGACAATTTTACGAGCAGTACTTC.

This clonotype occurred many times. The chain joins TRBV5-1 to TRBJ2-1; D not certain. The germline gives CDR1 SGHRS, CDR2 YFSETQ. CDR3 size: 13 residues. Trimming shortened V by 1 base and J by 6 bases, and 8 bases separated the two germline ends. CDR3 sequence: CASSLLTGNEQFF. Written as DNA, the CDR3 is TGCGCCAGCAGCTTGTTGACGGGCAATGAGCAGTTCTTC.

This clonotype was seen ten or more times. This chain connects TRBV20-1 to TRBJ2-4, with 7 bases lining up with TRBD1. This CDR3 has 15 amino acids. Germline trimming cut 6 bases from V and 0 bases from J; bases unmatched to any gene: 8. Germline CDR1 and CDR2: DFQATT and SNEGSKA (reference sequence). The CDR3 loop reads CSAYDRALAKNIQYF. The CDR3 region has the DNA TGCAGTGCCTACGACAGGGCTTTAGCCAAAAACATTCAGTACTTC.

V usage is TRBV10-3 and J usage is TRBJ2-7, with D possibly TRBD1 on 7 matching bases. Trimming removed 8 bases at V and 4 bases at J, with 18 bases between. The CDR3 has 14 amino acids. The germline V gene encodes CDR1 ENHRY and CDR2 SYGVKD. This CDR3 is CAIRAQGGVYEQYF. CDR3 in DNA: TGTGCCATCCGAGCTCAGGGGGGCGTTTACGAGCAGTACTTC.

The sample holds many counts of this clonotype. The chain joins TRBV4-2 to TRBJ1-4, with 8 nucleotides matching TRBD1. The germline gives CDR1 LGHNA, CDR2 YNFKEQ. The trim removed 0 bases at V and 8 bases at J, leaving 8 bases unmatched. The CDR3 contains 16 residues. CDR3 in DNA: TGTGCCAGCAGCCAAGATGAGGGGACAGGCTTAGAAAAACTGTTTTTT. Its protein is CASSQDEGTGLEKLFF.

In this sample, this clonotype turned up a few times. This chain connects TRBV28 to TRBJ1-5; D remains ambiguous. The CDR3 length is 9 residues. V was trimmed by 8 bases and J by 9 bases, leaving 5 bases between them. CDR1 and CDR2 from the germline V gene are MDHEN and SYDVKM. The CDR3 sequence: CASLRPQHF. The DNA for the CDR3 is TGTGCCAGCCTTAGGCCCCAGCATTTT.

This clonotype has a count of ten or more. This rearrangement joins TRBV5-1 to TRBJ1-3; D is undetermined. CDR3 length equals 15 residues. Trimming cost V 0 bases and J 2 bases, with 9 bases left between them. The V gene's germline CDR1 is SGHRS and CDR2 YFSETQ. The DNA for the CDR3 is TGCGCCAGCAGCTTGGCCGCCACCGCTGGAAACACCATATATTTT. This sequence encodes CASSLAATAGNTIYF.

In this sample, this clonotype turned up many times. The chain has TRBV7-9 and TRBJ1-2; no firm D call. Germline CDR1 is SEHNR and CDR2 is FQNEAQ (reference sequence). The germline V and J ends were trimmed by 2 bases and 13 bases, with 11 bases remaining between them. This CDR3 contains 11 residues. The CDR3 loop reads CASSLRSGITF. CDR3 sequence (DNA): TGTGCCAGCAGCTTAAGGTCTGGGATCACCTTC.

V is TRBV6-5 and J is TRBJ2-3; TRBD1 matches at 8 bases. Germline values: CDR1 MNHEY, CDR2 SVGAGI. The CDR3 is 14 residues long. The trim removed 2 bases at V and 4 bases at J, leaving 2 bases unmatched. In nucleotides, the CDR3 is TGTGCCAGCAGTTACGGACAGGGACCAGATACGCAGTATTTT. Translation gives CASSYGQGPDTQYF.

The gene calls are TRBV27 and TRBJ2-7; D uncertain. The germline V and J ends were trimmed by 0 bases and 1 base, with 10 bases remaining between them. Germline V gene data show CDR1 as MNHEY and CDR2 as SMNVEV (reference sequence). CDR3 size: 15 residues. The CDR3 sequence is CASSLSGVVSYEQYF. In DNA, the CDR3 is TGTGCCAGCAGTTTATCTGGGGTAGTGTCCTACGAGCAGTACTTC.

This clonotype was counted between two and nine times. This chain uses TRBV28 with TRBJ1-4, with D possibly matching TRBD1 (5 bases). The V and J ends lost 5 bases and 0 bases respectively, with 13 bases between them. CDR3 length equals 16 residues. CDR1 is MDHEN, CDR2 SYDVKM, per germline. The CDR3 bases are TGTGCCAGCAGTACCGCTGGGGCAGCAACTAATGAAAAACTGTTTTTT. Translation gives CASSTAGAATNEKLFF.

The rearrangement uses TRBV29-1 and TRBJ1-3; D is ambiguous. The germline V gene has CDR1 SQVTM and CDR2 ANQGSEA. This CDR3 spans 12 amino acids. V lost 5 bases to trimming and J lost 5 bases, with 10 bases between them. The DNA of the CDR3 is TGCAGCGTTCGGGATGCTAGAAACACCATATATTTT. This translates into CSVRDARNTIYF.

This clonotype was counted at least ten times. J is TRBJ2-7 and V is TRBV12-3 or TRBV12-4; 7 positions match TRBD1. This CDR3 contains 14 residues. Germline trimming cut 6 bases from V and 4 bases from J; bases unmatched to any gene: 9. CDR3 region: CASSVQGFLYEQYF. As DNA, the CDR3 is TGTGCCAGCAGCGTACAGGGGTTCTTGTACGAGCAGTACTTC.

This clonotype showed up many times. The chain employs TRBV5-1 and TRBJ2-3; a possible D gene is TRBD1 (5 bases). Trimming stripped 3 bases from V and 6 bases from J, with 14 bases between. This CDR3 has 14 residues. Germline lookup yields CDR1 SGHRS and CDR2 YFSETQ. DNA of the CDR3: TGCGCCAGCAGCTCAAGGACACCCGATGATACGCAGTATTTT. This sequence encodes CASSSRTPDDTQYF.

This clonotype was recorded at least ten times. The V gene is TRBV20-1, the J gene TRBJ1-5, with D unclear. Trimming took off 1 base at V and 5 bases at J, with 6 bases between the two ends. Per germline, CDR1 DFQATT and CDR2 SNEGSKA (reference sequence). This CDR3 spans 12 amino acids. The CDR3 sequence: CSARVDDQPQHF. DNA of the CDR3: TGCAGTGCTAGAGTGGACGATCAGCCCCAGCATTTT.

This clonotype was counted at least ten times. The chain links TRBV6-5 to TRBJ1-5, with D unresolved. V lost 6 bases and J lost 4, with 7 bases in between. There are 12 residues in the CDR3. Looked up from germline, CDR1 is MNHEY and CDR2 is SVGAGI. This CDR3 is CASSPGNQPQHF. The CDR3 DNA is TGTGCCAGCAGCCCGGGGAATCAGCCCCAGCATTTT.

This chain links TRBV7-9 with TRBJ1-3; D unresolved. Germline V gives CDR1 SEHNR, CDR2 FQNEAQ (reference sequence). The CDR3 contains 14 residues. Trimming removed 1 base at V and 1 base at J, with 5 bases between. The CDR3 sequence: CASSLGQSGNTIYF. The CDR3 DNA sequence: TGTGCCAGCAGCTTAGGGCAGTCTGGAAACACCATATATTTT.

Only a few counts were recorded for this clonotype. The chain links TRBV20-1 to TRBJ2-5, with TRBD2 identical over 9 bases. The CDR3 loop spans 15 amino acids. CDR1 and CDR2 (germline): DFQATT, SNEGSKA (reference sequence). J lost 3 bases, V lost 0 bases, and 5 bases had no gene match. CDR3 residues: CSARDGGGAEETQYF. CDR3 nucleotides: TGCAGTGCTAGAGATGGCGGGGGGGCTGAAGAGACCCAGTACTTC.

Many counts were recorded for this clonotype. V gene TRBV5-1 combines with J gene TRBJ1-6; D remains ambiguous. The CDR3 totals 15 residues. The V and J ends lost 1 base and 10 bases respectively, with 15 bases between them. The V gene's germline CDR1 is SGHRS and CDR2 YFSETQ. The CDR3 bases are TGCGCCAGCAGCTTGAATGGGCAGGAGGTCTCACCCCTCCACTTT. Translated: CASSLNGQEVSPLHF.

The CDR3 is CSAQILSTDTQYF. The DNA for the CDR3 is TGCAGTGCCCAAATTTTAAGCACAGATACGCAGTATTTT. V and J are TRBV20-1 and TRBJ2-3; D is ambiguous. This CDR3 is 13 amino acids long. The germline CDR1 and CDR2 sequences are DFQATT and SNEGSKA (reference sequence). V lost 6 bases, J lost 0 bases, and 10 bases lay in between.